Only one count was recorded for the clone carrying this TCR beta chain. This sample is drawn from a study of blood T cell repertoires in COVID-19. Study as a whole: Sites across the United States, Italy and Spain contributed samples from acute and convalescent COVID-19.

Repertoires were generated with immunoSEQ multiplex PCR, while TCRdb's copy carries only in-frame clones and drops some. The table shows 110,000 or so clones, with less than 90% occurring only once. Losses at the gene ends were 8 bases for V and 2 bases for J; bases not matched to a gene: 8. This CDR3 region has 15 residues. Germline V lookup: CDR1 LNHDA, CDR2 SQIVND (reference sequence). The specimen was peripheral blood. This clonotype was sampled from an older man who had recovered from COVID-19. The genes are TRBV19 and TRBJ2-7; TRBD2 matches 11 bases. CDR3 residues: CASGPGGLAAYEQYF. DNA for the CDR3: TGTGCCAGTGGTCCAGGGGGACTAGCGGCCTACGAGCAGTACTTC.